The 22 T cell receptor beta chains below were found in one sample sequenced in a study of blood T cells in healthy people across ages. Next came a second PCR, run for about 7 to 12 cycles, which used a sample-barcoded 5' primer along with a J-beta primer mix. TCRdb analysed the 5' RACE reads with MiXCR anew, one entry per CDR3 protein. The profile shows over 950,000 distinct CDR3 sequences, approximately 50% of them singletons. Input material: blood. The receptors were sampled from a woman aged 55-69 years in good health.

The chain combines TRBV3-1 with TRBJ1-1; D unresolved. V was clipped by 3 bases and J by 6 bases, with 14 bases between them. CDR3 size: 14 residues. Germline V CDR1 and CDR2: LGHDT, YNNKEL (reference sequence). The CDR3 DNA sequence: TGTGCCAGCAGCCAGGGTGGGGTGGGCGCTGAAGCTTTCTTT. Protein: CASSQGGVGAEAFF.

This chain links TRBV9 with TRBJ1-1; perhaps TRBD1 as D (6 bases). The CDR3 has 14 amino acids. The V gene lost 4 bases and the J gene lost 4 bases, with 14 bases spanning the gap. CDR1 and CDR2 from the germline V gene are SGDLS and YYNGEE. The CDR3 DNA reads TGTGCCAGCAGCAAAGGGGGGAGCGCCACTGAAGCTTTCTTT. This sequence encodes CASSKGGSATEAFF.

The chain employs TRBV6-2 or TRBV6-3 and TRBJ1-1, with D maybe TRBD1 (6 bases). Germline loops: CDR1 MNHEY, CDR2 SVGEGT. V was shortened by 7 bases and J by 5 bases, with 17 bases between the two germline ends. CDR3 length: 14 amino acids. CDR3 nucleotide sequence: TGTGCCAGCACCTACAGGGCAGGGATAACTGAAGCTTTCTTT. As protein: CASTYRAGITEAFF.

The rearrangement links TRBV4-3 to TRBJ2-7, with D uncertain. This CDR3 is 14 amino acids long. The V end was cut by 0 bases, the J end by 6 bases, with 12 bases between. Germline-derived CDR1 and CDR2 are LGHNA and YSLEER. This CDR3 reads CASSQDPYFSEQYF. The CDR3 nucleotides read TGCGCCAGCAGCCAAGACCCCTATTTTTCCGAGCAGTACTTC.

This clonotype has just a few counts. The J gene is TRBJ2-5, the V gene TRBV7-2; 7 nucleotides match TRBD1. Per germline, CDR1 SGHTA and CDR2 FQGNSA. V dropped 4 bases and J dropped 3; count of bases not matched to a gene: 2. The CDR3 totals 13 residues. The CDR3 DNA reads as TGTGCCAGCAGCTGGGACAGAAAAGAGACCCAGTACTTC. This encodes CASSWDRKETQYF.

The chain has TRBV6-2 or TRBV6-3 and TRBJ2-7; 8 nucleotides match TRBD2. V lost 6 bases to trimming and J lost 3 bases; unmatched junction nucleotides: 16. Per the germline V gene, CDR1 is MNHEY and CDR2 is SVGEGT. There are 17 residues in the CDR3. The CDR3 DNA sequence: TGTGCCAGCAGCTCACGGCCCGAAAGTAGCGGGATCTACGAGCAGTACTTC. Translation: CASSSRPESSGIYEQYF.

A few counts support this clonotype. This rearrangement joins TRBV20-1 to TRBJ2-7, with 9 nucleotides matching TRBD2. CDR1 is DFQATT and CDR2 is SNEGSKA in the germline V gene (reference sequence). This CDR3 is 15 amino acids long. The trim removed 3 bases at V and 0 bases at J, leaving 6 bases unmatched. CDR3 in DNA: TGCAGTGCTAGCCCTGGACTAGCGCTCTCCTACGAGCAGTACTTC. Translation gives CSASPGLALSYEQYF.

CDR3 in amino acids: CASSYQGSYSYEQYF. The DNA for the CDR3 is TGTGCCAGCAGTTACCAAGGGTCCTACTCCTACGAGCAGTACTTC. The V and J genes are TRBV6-6 and TRBJ2-7; unclear D gene. Trimming shortened V by 2 bases and J by 0 bases, and 11 bases separated the two germline ends. The CDR3 contains 15 residues. The germline CDR1 and CDR2 sequences are MNHNY and SVGAGI (reference sequence).

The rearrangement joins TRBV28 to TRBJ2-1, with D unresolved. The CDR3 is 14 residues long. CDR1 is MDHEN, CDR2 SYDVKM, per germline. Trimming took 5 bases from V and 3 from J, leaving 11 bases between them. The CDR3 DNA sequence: TGTGCCAGCAGTCAAGCGCTCGTCTACAATGAGCAGTTCTTC. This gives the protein CASSQALVYNEQFF.

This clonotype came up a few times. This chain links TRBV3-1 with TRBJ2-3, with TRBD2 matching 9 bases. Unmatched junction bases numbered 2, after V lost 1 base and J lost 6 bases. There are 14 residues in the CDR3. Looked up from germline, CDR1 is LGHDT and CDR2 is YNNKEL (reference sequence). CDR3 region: CASSQGSGGDTQYF. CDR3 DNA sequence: TGTGCCAGCAGCCAAGGGAGCGGGGGGGATACGCAGTATTTT.

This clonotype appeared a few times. CDR3 residues: CAIAVGTTYEQYF. In nucleotides, the CDR3 is TGTGCCATCGCCGTCGGGACAACCTACGAGCAGTACTTC. V is TRBV10-3 and J is TRBJ2-7; D is perhaps TRBD1 (6 bases). Trimming cost V 8 bases and J 2 bases, with 13 bases left between them. Germline CDR1 reads ENHRY; CDR2 reads SYGVKD. The CDR3 is made up of 13 amino acids.

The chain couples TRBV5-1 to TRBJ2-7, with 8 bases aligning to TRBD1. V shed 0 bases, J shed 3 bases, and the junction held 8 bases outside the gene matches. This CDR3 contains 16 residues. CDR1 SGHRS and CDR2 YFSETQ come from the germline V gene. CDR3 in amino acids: CASSLEVQGAGYEQYF. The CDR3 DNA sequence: TGCGCCAGCAGCTTGGAAGTGCAGGGGGCGGGCTACGAGCAGTACTTC.

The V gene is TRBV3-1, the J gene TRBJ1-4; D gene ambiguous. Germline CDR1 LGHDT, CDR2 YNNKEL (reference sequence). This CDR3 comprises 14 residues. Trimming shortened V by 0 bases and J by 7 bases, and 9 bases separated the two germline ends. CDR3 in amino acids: CASSQDYSPEKLFF. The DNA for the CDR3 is TGTGCCAGCAGCCAAGACTACAGTCCTGAAAAACTGTTTTTT.

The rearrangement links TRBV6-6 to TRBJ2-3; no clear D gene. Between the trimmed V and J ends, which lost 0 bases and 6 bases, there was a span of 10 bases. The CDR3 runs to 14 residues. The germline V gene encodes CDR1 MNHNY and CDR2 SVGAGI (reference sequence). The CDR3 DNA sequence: TGTGCCAGCAGTTACTCGACCGACACCGATACGCAGTATTTT. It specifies CASSYSTDTDTQYF.

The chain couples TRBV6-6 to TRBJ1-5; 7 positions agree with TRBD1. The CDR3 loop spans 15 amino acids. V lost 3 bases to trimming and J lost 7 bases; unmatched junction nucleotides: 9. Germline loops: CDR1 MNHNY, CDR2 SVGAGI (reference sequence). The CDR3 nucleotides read TGTGCCAGCAGTTATGGGAGACAGGGTGGCCAGCCCCAGCATTTT. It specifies CASSYGRQGGQPQHF.

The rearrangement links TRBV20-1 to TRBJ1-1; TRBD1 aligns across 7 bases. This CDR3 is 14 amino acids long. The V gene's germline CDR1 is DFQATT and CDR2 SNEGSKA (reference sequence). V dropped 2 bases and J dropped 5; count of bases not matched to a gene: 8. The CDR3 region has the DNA TGCAGTGCTAGACCAATACAGGGGAGAACTGAAGCTTTCTTT. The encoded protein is CSARPIQGRTEAFF.

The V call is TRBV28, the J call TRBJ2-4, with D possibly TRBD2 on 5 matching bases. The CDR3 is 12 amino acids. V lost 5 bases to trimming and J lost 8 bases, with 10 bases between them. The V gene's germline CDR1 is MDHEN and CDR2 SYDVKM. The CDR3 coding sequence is TGTGCCAGCAGTCCGAGGGTCGACATTCAGTACTTC. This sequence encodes CASSPRVDIQYF.

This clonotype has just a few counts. Here the CDR3 reads CASSQDGDTYNEQFF. The CDR3 DNA reads as TGCGCCAGCAGCCAAGATGGGGACACATACAATGAGCAGTTCTTC. The chain couples TRBV4-3 to TRBJ2-1; maybe TRBD1 (6 bases). Per the germline V gene, CDR1 is LGHNA and CDR2 is YSLEER. The CDR3 is 15 residues long. Trimming pared 0 bases from V and 4 bases from J, leaving 10 bases between.

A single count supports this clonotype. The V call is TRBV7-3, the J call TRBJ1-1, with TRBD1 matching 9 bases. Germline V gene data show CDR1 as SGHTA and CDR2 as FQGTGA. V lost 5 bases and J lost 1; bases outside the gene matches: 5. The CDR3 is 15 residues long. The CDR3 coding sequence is TGTGCCAGCAGCCGTGACAGGGGGGGGAACACTGAAGCTTTCTTT. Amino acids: CASSRDRGGNTEAFF. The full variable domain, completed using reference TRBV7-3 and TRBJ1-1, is GAGVSQTPSNKVTEKGKYVELRCDPISGHTALYWYRQSLGQGPEFLIYFQGTGAADDSGLPNDRFFAVRPEGSVSTLKIQRTERGDSAVYLCASSRDRGGNTEAFFGQGTRLTVV.

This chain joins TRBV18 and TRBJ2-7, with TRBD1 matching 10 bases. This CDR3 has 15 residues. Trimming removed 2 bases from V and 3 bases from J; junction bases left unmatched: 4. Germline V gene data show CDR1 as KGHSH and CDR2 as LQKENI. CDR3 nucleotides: TGTGCCAGCTCACCAGGGACAGGGGAAAGCTACGAGCAGTACTTC. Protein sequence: CASSPGTGESYEQYF.

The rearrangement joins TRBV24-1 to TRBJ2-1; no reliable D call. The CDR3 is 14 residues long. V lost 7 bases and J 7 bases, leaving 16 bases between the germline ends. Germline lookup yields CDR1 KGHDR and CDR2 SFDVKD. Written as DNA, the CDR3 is TGTGCCACCAGGGCTTCAGGCGGAGATAATGAGCAGTTCTTC. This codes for CATRASGGDNEQFF.

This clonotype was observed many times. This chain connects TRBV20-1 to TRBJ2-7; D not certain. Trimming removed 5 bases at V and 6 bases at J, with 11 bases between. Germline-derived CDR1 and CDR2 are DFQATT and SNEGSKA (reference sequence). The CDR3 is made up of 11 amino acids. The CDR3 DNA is TGCAGTGCTCCCGTAGCCATCGAGCAGTACTTC. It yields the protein CSAPVAIEQYF.